This T cell receptor (beta chain) was recorded in a study of blood T cell repertoires in COVID-19. Study details: The United States, Italy and Spain were the sources of the acute and convalescent COVID-19 samples. The analysed material was cDNA or gDNA that came from T cells, B-cell-depleted T cells, or PBMCs.

The CDR3 is 14 residues long. Losses at the gene ends were 5 bases for V and 1 base for J; bases not matched to a gene: 2. Germline CDR1 and CDR2: KGHSH and LQKENI. Original processing notes: Quantification of nucleated cells was approximated via reference gene primer amplification. Some clones are missing from TCRdb's copy, which holds only in-frame ones; the method was immunoSEQ multiplex PCR. V, J and clone size are those of that table, while D and trimming were read from the DNA. The table shows around 300,000 clones, with around 90% occurring only once. This sequence originates from a man aged 18 to 30 with active or convalescent COVID-19. This chain joins TRBV18 and TRBJ2-3, with 8 nucleotides matching TRBD1. Input material: peripheral blood. CDR3 in DNA: TGTGCCAGCTCAATGGACAGGGGCACAGATACGCAGTATTTT. Translation: CASSMDRGTDTQYF.